The rows below give T cell receptor beta chains drawn from one sample of a study of T cells after yellow fever vaccination. MiXCR, applied by TCRdb to the 5' RACE reads, yields one record per CDR3 protein. This table holds some 340,000 distinct CDR3 sequences, about 10% found once. The sample in question was CD4+ T cells sorted from PBMCs, obtained 45 days after the yellow fever booster vaccination. These receptors were collected from a man between 18 and 29 years old who received the YFV17D yellow fever vaccine. The CDR3 runs from the conserved cysteine through the conserved F or W. A D gene is named only where the DNA matches it firmly.

v_gene: TRBV29-1
len: 14
j_gene: TRBJ2-7
d_gene: TRBD2
CDR3aa: CSVVVTGGTYEQYF

v_gene: TRBV5-8
len: 13
j_gene: TRBJ2-1
d_gene: NA
CDR3aa: CASSGGTLGEQFF

v_gene: TRBV9
len: 16
j_gene: TRBJ2-3
d_gene: NA
CDR3aa: CASSVIGGGAADTQYF

v_gene: TRBV9
len: 14
j_gene: TRBJ2-5
d_gene: TRBD1
CDR3aa: CASSTTGGIETQYF

v_gene: TRBV6-2/TRBV6-3
len: 13
j_gene: TRBJ1-5
d_gene: NA
CDR3aa: CASRWNSNQPQHF

v_gene: TRBV10-2
len: 14
j_gene: TRBJ1-5
d_gene: NA
CDR3aa: CASSDRVPNQPQHF

v_gene: TRBV7-9
len: 16
j_gene: TRBJ2-7
d_gene: TRBD1
CDR3aa: CASSLGPRQGSYEQYF

v_gene: TRBV7-9
len: 13
j_gene: TRBJ2-7
d_gene: NA
CDR3aa: CASSILQDLEQYF

v_gene: TRBV6-2/TRBV6-3
len: 12
j_gene: TRBJ1-2
d_gene: NA
CDR3aa: CASMGGSYGYTF

v_gene: TRBV4-2
len: 14
j_gene: TRBJ1-1
d_gene: NA
CDR3aa: CASSQASENTEAFF

v_gene: TRBV11-2
len: 15
j_gene: TRBJ1-4
d_gene: NA
CDR3aa: CASSLPGATNEKLFF

v_gene: TRBV29-1
len: 12
j_gene: TRBJ2-2
d_gene: NA
CDR3aa: CSVARRTGELFF

v_gene: TRBV20-1
len: 13
j_gene: TRBJ1-4
d_gene: NA
CDR3aa: CSARYREREKLFF

v_gene: TRBV4-3
len: 16
j_gene: TRBJ2-2
d_gene: TRBD2
CDR3aa: CASSRGGGAVTGELFF

v_gene: TRBV7-3
len: 15
j_gene: TRBJ2-3
d_gene: TRBD1
CDR3aa: CASSSRRDRGDTQYF

v_gene: TRBV5-4
len: 14
j_gene: TRBJ1-1
d_gene: TRBD1
CDR3aa: CAIYRDRANTEAFF

v_gene: TRBV12-3/TRBV12-4
len: 12
j_gene: TRBJ1-2
d_gene: NA
CDR3aa: CASSSTNYGYTF

v_gene: TRBV5-1
len: 17
j_gene: TRBJ1-5
d_gene: NA
CDR3aa: CASSLGVGGESNQPQHF

v_gene: TRBV12-3/TRBV12-4
len: 12
j_gene: TRBJ1-1
d_gene: NA
CDR3aa: CASSQHGTEAFF

v_gene: TRBV9
len: 14
j_gene: TRBJ1-4
d_gene: NA
CDR3aa: CASSVGAGNEKLFF

v_gene: TRBV5-5
len: 15
j_gene: TRBJ2-1
d_gene: NA
CDR3aa: CASSLDESYYNEQFF

v_gene: TRBV7-2
len: 14
j_gene: TRBJ2-2
d_gene: NA
CDR3aa: CASRFGSNTGELFF

v_gene: TRBV30
len: 13
j_gene: TRBJ2-1
d_gene: TRBD1
CDR3aa: CAWSKGQRNEQFF

v_gene: TRBV30
len: 14
j_gene: TRBJ1-2
d_gene: NA
CDR3aa: CAWSGDRLNYGYTF

v_gene: TRBV5-4
len: 14
j_gene: TRBJ1-5
d_gene: NA
CDR3aa: CASSAGTTDQPQHF

v_gene: TRBV5-1
len: 15
j_gene: TRBJ2-2
d_gene: NA
CDR3aa: CASGRGDGNTGELFF

v_gene: TRBV7-2
len: 14
j_gene: TRBJ2-5
d_gene: NA
CDR3aa: CASSLVVNQETQYF

v_gene: TRBV6-5
len: 16
j_gene: TRBJ2-4
d_gene: NA
CDR3aa: CASSSGQGLAKYIQYF

v_gene: TRBV9
len: 14
j_gene: TRBJ2-1
d_gene: NA
CDR3aa: CASSGTTRGNEQFF

v_gene: TRBV6-1
len: 13
j_gene: TRBJ1-2
d_gene: NA
CDR3aa: CASRTGPRYGYTF

v_gene: TRBV5-1
len: 14
j_gene: TRBJ2-5
d_gene: TRBD1
CDR3aa: CASSLVGTEETQYF

v_gene: TRBV11-2
len: 15
j_gene: TRBJ2-3
d_gene: NA
CDR3aa: CASSSLAGSGDTQYF

v_gene: TRBV20-1
len: 14
j_gene: TRBJ2-5
d_gene: TRBD2
CDR3aa: CSCRLAVRQETQYF

v_gene: TRBV7-6
len: 15
j_gene: TRBJ1-1
d_gene: TRBD1
CDR3aa: CASSSSGTGDTEAFF

v_gene: TRBV7-2
len: 14
j_gene: TRBJ1-3
d_gene: NA
CDR3aa: CASSSTVSGNTIYF

v_gene: TRBV5-6
len: 14
j_gene: TRBJ1-2
d_gene: NA
CDR3aa: CASSLLNRNYGYTF

v_gene: TRBV6-6
len: 14
j_gene: TRBJ1-6
d_gene: TRBD1
CDR3aa: CASTRDRYNSPLHF

v_gene: TRBV16
len: 14
j_gene: TRBJ1-2
d_gene: NA
CDR3aa: CASSPSIPRYGYTF

v_gene: TRBV25-1
len: 16
j_gene: TRBJ2-1
d_gene: TRBD2
CDR3aa: CASSELGGTDHNEQFF

v_gene: TRBV11-1
len: 17
j_gene: TRBJ1-6
d_gene: TRBD1
CDR3aa: CASSTGTGGSYNSPLHF

v_gene: TRBV5-1
len: 14
j_gene: TRBJ2-5
d_gene: NA
CDR3aa: CASSPIRGGETQYF

v_gene: TRBV20-1
len: 15
j_gene: TRBJ2-3
d_gene: NA
CDR3aa: CSARIGTLRRDTQYF

v_gene: TRBV5-1
len: 16
j_gene: TRBJ2-3
d_gene: NA
CDR3aa: CASSLGQGNLADTQYF